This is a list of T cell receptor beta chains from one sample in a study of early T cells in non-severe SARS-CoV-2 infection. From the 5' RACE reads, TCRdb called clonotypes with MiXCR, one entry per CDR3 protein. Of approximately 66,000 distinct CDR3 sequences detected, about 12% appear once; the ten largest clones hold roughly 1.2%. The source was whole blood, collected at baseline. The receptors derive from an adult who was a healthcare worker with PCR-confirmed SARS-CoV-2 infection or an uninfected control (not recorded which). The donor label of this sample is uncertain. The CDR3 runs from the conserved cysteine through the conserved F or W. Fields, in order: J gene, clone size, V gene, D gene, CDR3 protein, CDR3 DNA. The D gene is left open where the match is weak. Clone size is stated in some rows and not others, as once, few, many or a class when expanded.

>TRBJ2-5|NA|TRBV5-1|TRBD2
CASSTGTSGGAQYF
TGCGCCAGCAGCACTGGGACTAGCGGGGGGGCCCAGTACTTC
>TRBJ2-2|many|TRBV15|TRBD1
CATSTGQVNTGELFF
TGTGCCACCAGCACGGGACAGGTTAACACCGGGGAGCTGTTTTTT
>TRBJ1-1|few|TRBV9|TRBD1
CASSVGQGTEAFF
TGTGCCAGCAGCGTCGGACAGGGCACTGAAGCTTTCTTT
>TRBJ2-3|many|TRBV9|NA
CASSAGDYLGLGAQYF
TGTGCCAGCAGCGCAGGGGACTACTTGGGACTTGGGGCGCAGTATTTT
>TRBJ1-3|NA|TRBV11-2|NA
CASSLVSRGSGNTIYF
TGTGCCAGCAGCTTAGTTAGTAGAGGCTCTGGAAACACCATATATTTT
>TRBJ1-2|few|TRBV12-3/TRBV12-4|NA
CASSPGHNNYGYTF
TGTGCCAGCAGCCCTGGACACAATAACTATGGCTACACCTTC
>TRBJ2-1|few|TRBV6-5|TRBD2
CASRPQRGNNEQFF
TGTGCCAGCAGGCCGCAGCGGGGGAACAATGAGCAGTTCTTC
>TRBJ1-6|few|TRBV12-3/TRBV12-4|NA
CASRVQGSNSPLHF
TGTGCCAGCAGAGTACAGGGCTCGAATTCACCCCTCCACTTT
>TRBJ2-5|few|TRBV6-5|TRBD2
CASSYGTSGGQETQYF
TGTGCCAGCAGTTACGGTACTAGCGGGGGCCAAGAGACCCAGTACTTC
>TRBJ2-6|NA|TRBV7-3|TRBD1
CASSLTGFGANVLTF
TGTGCCAGCAGCTTGACAGGGTTCGGGGCCAACGTCCTGACTTTC
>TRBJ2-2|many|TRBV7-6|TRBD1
CASSRTTGANTGELFF
TGTGCCAGCAGCCGAACGACAGGGGCGAACACCGGGGAGCTGTTTTTT
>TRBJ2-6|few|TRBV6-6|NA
CASSKQSSGANVLTF
TGTGCCAGCAGTAAACAGAGCTCTGGGGCCAACGTCCTGACTTTC
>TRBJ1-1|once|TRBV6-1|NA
CASSVSGNTEAFF
TGTGCCAGCAGTGTGTCAGGGAACACTGAAGCTTTCTTT
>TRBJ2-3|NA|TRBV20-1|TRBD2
CSAKGLAGGHTDTQYF
TGCAGTGCAAAGGGTCTAGCGGGGGGGCACACAGATACGCAGTATTTT
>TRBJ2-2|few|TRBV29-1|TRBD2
CSVGLAANTGELFF
TGCAGCGTCGGACTAGCGGCGAACACCGGGGAGCTGTTTTTT
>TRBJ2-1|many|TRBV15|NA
CATSRDGGAGPNEQFF
TGTGCCACCAGCAGAGATGGAGGCGCAGGGCCCAATGAGCAGTTCTTC
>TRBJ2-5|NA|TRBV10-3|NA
CAISETTGSDPETQYF
TGTGCCATCAGCGAAACCACAGGGTCGGATCCAGAGACCCAGTACTTC
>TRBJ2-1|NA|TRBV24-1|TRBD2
CATSDNTRTSGGNYNEQFF
TGTGCCACCAGTGATAACACCCGGACTAGCGGGGGGAACTACAATGAGCAGTTCTTC
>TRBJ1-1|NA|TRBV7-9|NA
CASSIHRVNTEAFF
TGTGCCAGCAGTATCCACCGGGTGAACACTGAAGCTTTCTTT
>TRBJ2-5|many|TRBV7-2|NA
CASSLRPSQETQYF
TGTGCCAGCAGCTTGCGACCTTCGCAAGAGACCCAGTACTTC
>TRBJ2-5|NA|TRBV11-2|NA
CASRLQGGQETQYF
TGTGCCAGCAGACTTCAAGGGGGCCAAGAGACCCAGTACTTC
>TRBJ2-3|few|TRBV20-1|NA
CSARDAAGTDTQYF
TGCAGTGCTAGAGATGCGGCAGGAACAGATACGCAGTATTTT
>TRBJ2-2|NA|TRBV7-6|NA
CASSLAGSDTGELFF
TGTGCCAGCAGCTTAGCTGGGTCGGACACCGGGGAGCTGTTTTTT
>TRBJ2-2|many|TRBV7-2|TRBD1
CASSLRGTGSTGELFF
TGTGCCAGCAGCTTAAGGGGGACAGGGAGCACCGGGGAGCTGTTTTTT
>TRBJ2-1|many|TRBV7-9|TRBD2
CASSLYGGGDEQFF
TGTGCCAGCAGCTTATACGGGGGAGGGGATGAGCAGTTCTTC
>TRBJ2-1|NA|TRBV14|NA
CASSPRGVPYNEQFF
TGTGCCAGCAGCCCTAGAGGGGTCCCATACAATGAGCAGTTCTTC
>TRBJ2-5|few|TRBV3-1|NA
CASSLISRARETQYF
TGTGCCAGCAGTCTCATAAGCCGGGCCCGGGAGACCCAGTACTTC
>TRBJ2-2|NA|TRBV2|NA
CASSDRRRNGELFF
TGTGCCAGCAGTGATAGACGCAGGAACGGGGAGCTGTTTTTT
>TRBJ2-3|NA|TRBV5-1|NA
CASSFLPTGRTDTQYF
TGCGCCAGCAGCTTTCTCCCTACAGGGCGGACAGATACGCAGTATTTT
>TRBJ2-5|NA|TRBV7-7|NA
CASSLVKGTGAETQYF
TGTGCCAGCAGCTTAGTGAAGGGGACGGGGGCTGAGACCCAGTACTTC
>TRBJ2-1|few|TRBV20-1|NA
CSARDSVGSYNEQFF
TGCAGTGCTAGAGATTCGGTCGGCTCCTACAATGAGCAGTTCTTC
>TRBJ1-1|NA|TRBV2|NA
CASSERALNTEAFF
TGTGCCAGCAGTGAAAGAGCCTTGAACACTGAAGCTTTCTTT
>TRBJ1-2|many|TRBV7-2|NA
CASSLGGAHGYTF
TGTGCCAGCAGCTTAGGAGGTGCCCATGGCTACACCTTC
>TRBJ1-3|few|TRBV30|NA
CAWSRGNTIYF
TGTGCCTGGAGTCGGGGAAACACCATATATTTT
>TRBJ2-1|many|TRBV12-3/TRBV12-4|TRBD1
CASSPETGYNEQFF
TGTGCCAGCAGTCCCGAGACAGGGTACAATGAGCAGTTCTTC
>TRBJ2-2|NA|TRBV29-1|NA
CSVGSGELFF
TGCAGCGTTGGATCCGGGGAGCTGTTTTTT
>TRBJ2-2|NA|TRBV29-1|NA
CTASTGNTGELFF
TGCACCGCCTCGACAGGGAACACCGGGGAGCTGTTTTTT